This T cell receptor (beta chain) was identified during a study of HIV-infected patients and healthy controls. Alpha and beta constant-region primers primed reverse transcription of around 500 ng RNA. Each of the alpha and beta chains got its own library through chain-specific third strand synthesis with indices. A single primer pair per chain amplified all rearrangements, with per-molecule barcodes. TCRdb reprocessed the 5' RACE reads with MiXCR, giving one entry per CDR3 protein. The table records roughly 6,000 distinct CDR3 sequences, roughly 10% of them present only once. The CDR3 runs 12 residues. Trimming took 5 bases from V and 2 from J, leaving 6 bases between them. Germline lookup yields CDR1 SGHRS and CDR2 YFSETQ. No cell fractionation was done, so the repertoire covers all unsorted peripheral blood T cells. This clonotype is judged medium-sized.

The sequence came from an adult with HIV infection. Sequenced here: blood, sampled before antiretroviral therapy. The rearrangement uses TRBV5-1 and TRBJ2-3; no clear D gene. Here the CDR3 reads CASSPNTDTQYF. The CDR3 DNA sequence: TGCGCCAGCAGTCCGAACACAGATACGCAGTATTTT. Looking up the rest from reference TRBV5-1 and TRBJ2-3 gives the full variable domain: KAGVTQTPRYLIKTRGQQVTLSCSPISGHRSVSWYQQTPGQGLQFLFEYFSETQRNKGNFPGRFSGRQFSNSRSEMNVSTLELGDSALYLCASSPNTDTQYFGPGTRLTVL.